This section outlines one T cell receptor beta chain sequence together with its context. This sample was taken from a study of blood T cell repertoires in COVID-19. The table came from immunoSEQ multiplex PCR; TCRdb's copy has only in-frame clones and leaves some out. The top ten hold approximately 8% of the sample, which has tens of thousands of clones, more than 75% seen once. V was cut by 2 bases and J by 7 bases, with 9 bases left in between. There are 13 residues in the CDR3. The sample taken for sequencing was peripheral blood. This sequence originates from an elderly man with active or convalescent COVID-19. The chain links TRBV12-3 or TRBV12-4 to TRBJ2-1; D is perhaps TRBD1 (6 bases). As DNA, the CDR3 is TGTGCCAGCAGTTTACAGGGGAATAATGAGCAGTTCTTC. Translation: CASSLQGNNEQFF.